This TCR beta chain is drawn from a study of blood T cell repertoires in COVID-19. V was pared by 3 bases and J by 1 base, with 7 bases between. The CDR3 extends over 13 amino acids. From germline, CDR1 is MGHRA and CDR2 YSYEKL. In the original analysis: Estimation of nucleated cell counts relied on the amplification of reference gene primers. Here immunoSEQ multiplex PCR was the method, and the copy in TCRdb shows in-frame clones only, minus some. The D gene and trimming were derived from the DNA, and the V and J assignments and clone size from that table. The repertoire holds 90,000 to 100,000 clones, with around 85% as singletons.

Sequences were obtained from peripheral blood. This receptor was identified in a human donor in a cohort sampled during active COVID-19. The V and J genes are TRBV4-1 and TRBJ2-7; tentative D call: TRBD2 (6 bases). The CDR3 region has the DNA TGCGCCAGCAGCCACGGACTATCCTACGAGCAGTACTTC. Its translation: CASSHGLSYEQYF.